The entry below gives a single T cell receptor (beta chain) sequence along with its context. Its antigen is not identified. This record comes from a study of cytomegalovirus exposure and HLA in healthy donors. Whole-study findings and limits: Later analysis associated a missense DCLRE1C variant with TCR beta V- and J-gene trimming.

60 Vbeta and 13 Jbeta primers were used in PCR. The table came from immunoSEQ multiplex PCR; TCRdb's copy has only in-frame clones and leaves some out. Of 150,000 to 200,000 clones in the sample, around 80% are singletons; the top ten hold over 4%. This TCR derives from a male donor in good health and CMV-seronegative. The sample consisted of PBMCs.

The CDR3 reads CASSLSLAGGNTGELFF. The CDR3 DNA sequence: TGCGCCAGCAGCCTATCACTAGCGGGAGGGAACACCGGGGAGCTGTTTTTT. The J gene is TRBJ2-2, the V gene TRBV5-1; 12 bases align to TRBD2. The V segment lost 4 bases and the J segment 1 base; nucleotides outside the gene matches: 5. The germline V gene encodes CDR1 SGHRS and CDR2 YFSETQ. This CDR3 contains 17 residues.